The 16 T cell receptor beta chains below come from one sample, sequenced in a study of technical replicates of blood from a handful of donors. Some clones are missing from TCRdb's copy, which holds only in-frame ones; the method was immunoSEQ multiplex PCR. This repertoire shows just over 15,000 clones, 65% to 85% found once; its top ten account for approximately 13%. The sample was PBMCs. All receptors derive from a human donor in good health.

V usage is TRBV29-1 and J usage is TRBJ2-1; 7 nucleotides match TRBD2. The ends lost 7 bases at V and 2 bases at J; junction bases unmatched: 8. CDR1 is SQVTM and CDR2 is ANQGSEA in the germline V gene. The CDR3 has 14 amino acids. The CDR3 nucleotides read TGCAGCGCCCTGGCGGGGAGGGCCTACAATGAGCAGTTCTTC. It is translated as CSALAGRAYNEQFF.

This chain uses TRBV28 with TRBJ2-2; 12 bases align to TRBD2. Germline assignment: CDR1 MDHEN and CDR2 SYDVKM. V lost 1 base, J lost 2 bases, and 5 bases stayed unmatched. CDR3 length equals 18 residues. This CDR3 is CASSLYWTSGTNTGELFF. As DNA, the CDR3 is TGTGCCAGCAGTTTATACTGGACTAGCGGGACTAACACCGGGGAGCTGTTTTTT.

This sequence joins TRBV15 and TRBJ1-1, with 11 bases aligning to TRBD1. Per the germline V gene, CDR1 is LNHNV and CDR2 is YYDKDF (reference sequence). The V gene end was trimmed by 4 bases and the J gene end by 4 bases; junction bases not matched to a gene: 11. This CDR3 is 17 amino acids long. The CDR3 DNA is TGTGCCACCAGCACACCGGGACAGGGGGTCTGGGGCACTGAAGCTTTCTTT. Protein sequence: CATSTPGQGVWGTEAFF.

The chain recombines TRBV5-1 with TRBJ1-1, with D maybe TRBD1 (5 bases). The CDR3 is 15 residues long. The V gene's germline CDR1 is SGHRS and CDR2 YFSETQ. Trimming stripped 1 base from V and 0 bases from J, with 10 bases between. The chain's CDR3 is CASSLSTGMNTEAFF. CDR3 nucleotides: TGCGCCAGCAGCTTGTCCACAGGAATGAACACTGAAGCTTTCTTT.

The rearrangement joins TRBV13 to TRBJ1-1; 10 nucleotides line up with TRBD1. Unmatched junction bases numbered 13, after V lost 5 bases and J lost 1 base. In germline, CDR1 is PRHDT, CDR2 FYEKMQ (reference sequence). The CDR3 sequence is 18 residues long. CDR3 in amino acids: CASSHWMIRDRGNTEAFF. The DNA for the CDR3 is TGTGCCAGCAGCCATTGGATGATCCGGGACAGGGGGAACACTGAAGCTTTCTTT.

The chain uses TRBV19 and TRBJ1-1, with D tentatively TRBD1 (5 bases). The germline V gene encodes CDR1 LNHDA and CDR2 SQIVND (reference sequence). The CDR3 spans 11 residues. With 9 bases removed from V and 5 bases from J, the gap between germline ends came to 10 bases. DNA of the CDR3: TGTGCCAGCCAGGGAGGGACTGAAGCTTTCTTT. This translates into CASQGGTEAFF.

The genes are TRBV4-1 and TRBJ2-2, with D maybe TRBD2 (5 bases). Germline V CDR1 and CDR2: MGHRA, YSYEKL. V lost 4 bases to trimming and J lost 0 bases, with 12 bases between them. The CDR3 is made up of 16 amino acids. CDR3 bases: TGCGCCAGCAGCCTAACAGCGGTTCCGAACACCGGGGAGCTGTTTTTT. It specifies CASSLTAVPNTGELFF.

The V call is TRBV27, the J call TRBJ1-3; no clear D gene. Germline V CDR1 and CDR2: MNHEY, SMNVEV (reference sequence). There are 14 residues in the CDR3. Trimming removed 5 bases at V and 1 base at J, with 9 bases between. In nucleotides, the CDR3 is TGTGCCAGCAGTCCTGGCGGTTCTGGAAACACCATATATTTT. Translation gives CASSPGGSGNTIYF.

The chain employs TRBV7-2 and TRBJ2-4; TRBD2 matches 11 bases. Germline CDR1 reads SGHTA; CDR2 reads FQGNSA. V trimming: 0 bases; J trimming: 1 base; junction bases outside the gene matches: 2. The CDR3 covers 17 residues. The CDR3 sequence: CASSLAGTSGAKNIQYF. The CDR3 nucleotides read TGTGCCAGCAGCTTAGCGGGGACTAGCGGTGCCAAAAACATTCAGTACTTC. Full variable domain (remainder filled in from reference TRBV7-2 and TRBJ2-4): GAGVSQSPSNKVTEKGKDVELRCDPISGHTALYWYRQSLGQGLEFLIYFQGNSAPDKSGLPSDRFSAERTGGSVSTLTIQRTQQEDSAVYLCASSLAGTSGAKNIQYFGAGTRLSVL.

The chain carries TRBV6-1 and TRBJ2-5; 7 bases agree with TRBD2. The CDR3 extends over 15 amino acids. Per germline, CDR1 MNHNS and CDR2 SASEGT. The V and J ends lost 1 base and 1 base, in that order; junction bases with no gene match: 3. CDR3 residues: CASSEESGTQETQYF. As DNA, the CDR3 is TGTGCCAGCAGTGAAGAGAGCGGGACCCAAGAGACCCAGTACTTC.

This clone is a singleton in its sample. This chain joins TRBV19 and TRBJ2-7; TRBD1 aligns across 7 bases. The germline gives CDR1 LNHDA, CDR2 SQIVND (reference sequence). The CDR3 has 16 residues. The ends lost 5 bases at V and 5 bases at J; junction bases unmatched: 15. The CDR3: CASSARTGSDGNEQYF. DNA of the CDR3: TGTGCCAGTAGTGCAAGGACAGGATCGGATGGGAACGAGCAGTACTTC.

The V call is TRBV10-2, the J call TRBJ1-3; D is unclear. The germline V gene encodes CDR1 WSHSY and CDR2 SAAADI. CDR3 length: 14 amino acids. V was shortened by 5 bases and J by 0 bases, with 8 bases between the two germline ends. CDR3 DNA: TGCGCCAGCAGTCAGCGGAGCTCTGGAAACACCATATATTTT. Translating gives CASSQRSSGNTIYF.

This clone occurred once. The chain employs TRBV14 and TRBJ1-2; D not resolved. Per germline, CDR1 SGHDN and CDR2 FVKESK. Trimming took off 3 bases at V and 4 bases at J, with 6 bases between the two ends. This CDR3 contains 12 residues. CDR3 sequence reads: CASSHGFYGYTF. In nucleotides, the CDR3 is TGTGCCAGCAGCCACGGGTTCTATGGCTACACCTTC. Full variable domain (outside the CDR3, taken from reference TRBV14 and TRBJ1-2): EAGVTQFPSHSVIEKGQTVTLRCDPISGHDNLYWYRRVMGKEIKFLLHFVKESKQDESGMPNNRFLAERTGGTYSTLKVQPAELEDSGVYFCASSHGFYGYTFGSGTRLTVV.

CDR3 in DNA: TGTGCCAGCTCCTCAAGGACAGGGGGAAGTTCTTACGAGCAGTACTTC. Residues: CASSSRTGGSSYEQYF. The V call is TRBV18, the J call TRBJ2-7, with 10 bases matching TRBD1. The J segment lost 4 bases and the V segment lost 6 bases, leaving 12 bases of the junction unmatched. This CDR3 has 16 residues. Germline CDR1 and CDR2: KGHSH and LQKENI.

The chain carries TRBV10-1 and TRBJ2-7, with 8 bases identical to TRBD1. This CDR3 is built from 16 residues. Germline V CDR1 and CDR2: WNHNN, SYGVQD (reference sequence). With V trimmed by 0 bases and J by 7 bases, 11 bases remained unmatched. In DNA form, the CDR3 reads TGCGCCAGCAGTGAGTCTGCGGCAGGGGGCTCAAGGGAGCAGTACTTC. This translates into CASSESAAGGSREQYF.

This clone was observed once. The chain uses TRBV9 and TRBJ1-2; no firm D call. CDR1 is SGDLS and CDR2 is YYNGEE in the germline V gene. Trimming shortened V by 0 bases and J by 6 bases, and 9 bases separated the two germline ends. The CDR3 is 13 amino acids. The CDR3 DNA follows: TGTGCCAGCAGCGTAGGGCAAACTAATGGCTACACCTTC. Translating it yields CASSVGQTNGYTF.